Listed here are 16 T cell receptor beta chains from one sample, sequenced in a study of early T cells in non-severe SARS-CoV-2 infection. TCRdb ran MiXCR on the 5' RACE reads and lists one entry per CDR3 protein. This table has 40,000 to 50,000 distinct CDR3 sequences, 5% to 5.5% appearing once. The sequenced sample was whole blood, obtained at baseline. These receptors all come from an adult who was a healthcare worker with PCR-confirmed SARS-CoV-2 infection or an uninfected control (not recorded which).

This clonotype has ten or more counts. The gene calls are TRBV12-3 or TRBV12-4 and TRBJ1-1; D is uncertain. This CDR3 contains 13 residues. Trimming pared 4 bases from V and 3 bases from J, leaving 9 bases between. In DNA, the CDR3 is TGTGCCAGCAGTTCTGCTGAGGACACTGAAGCTTTCTTT. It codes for CASSSAEDTEAFF.

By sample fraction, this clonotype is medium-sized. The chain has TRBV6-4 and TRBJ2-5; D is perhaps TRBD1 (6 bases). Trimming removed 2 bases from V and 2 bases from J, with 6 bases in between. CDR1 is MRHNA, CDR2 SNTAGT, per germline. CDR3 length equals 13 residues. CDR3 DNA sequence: TGTGCCAGCAGTGACGGGACACAAGAGACCCAGTACTTC. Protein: CASSDGTQETQYF.

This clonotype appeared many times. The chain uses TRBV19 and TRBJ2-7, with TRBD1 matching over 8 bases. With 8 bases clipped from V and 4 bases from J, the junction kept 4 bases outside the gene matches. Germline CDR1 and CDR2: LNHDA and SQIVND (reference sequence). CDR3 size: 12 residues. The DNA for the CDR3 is TGTGCCAGTGGTGACAGGGGTTACGAGCAGTACTTC. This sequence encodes CASGDRGYEQYF. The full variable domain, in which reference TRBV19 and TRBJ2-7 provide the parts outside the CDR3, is DGGITQSPKYLFRKEGQNVTLSCEQNLNHDAMYWYRQDPGQGLRLIYYSQIVNDFQKGDIAEGYSVSREKKESFPLTVTSAQKNPTAFYLCASGDRGYEQYFGPGTRLTVT.

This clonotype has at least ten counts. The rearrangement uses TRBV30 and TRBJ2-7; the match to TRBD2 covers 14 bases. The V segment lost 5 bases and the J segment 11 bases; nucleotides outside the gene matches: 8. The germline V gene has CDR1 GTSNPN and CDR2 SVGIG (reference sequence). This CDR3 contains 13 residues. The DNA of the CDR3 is TGTGCCTGGGCGGGACTAGCGGGAGATCCGGAGTACTTC. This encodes CAWAGLAGDPEYF.

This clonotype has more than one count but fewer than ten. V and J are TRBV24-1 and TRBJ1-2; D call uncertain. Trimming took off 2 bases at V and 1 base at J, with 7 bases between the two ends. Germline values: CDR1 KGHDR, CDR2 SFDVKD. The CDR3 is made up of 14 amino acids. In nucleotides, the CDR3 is TGTGCCACCAGTGATTCGACGGATAACTATGGCTACACCTTC. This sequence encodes CATSDSTDNYGYTF.

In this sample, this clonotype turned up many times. This CDR3 is CASNVGTVSSGELFF. The CDR3 DNA sequence: TGTGCCAGCAACGTCGGGACAGTGTCCTCCGGGGAGCTGTTTTTT. The gene calls are TRBV2 and TRBJ2-2; 7 bases align to TRBD1. The CDR3 is 15 residues long. V was clipped by 7 bases and J by 6 bases; unmatched bases: 11. Germline values: CDR1 SNHLY, CDR2 FYNNEI. Variable domain in full (rest from reference TRBV2 and TRBJ2-2): EPEVTQTPSHQVTQMGQEVILRCVPISNHLYFYWYRQILGQKVEFLVSFYNNEISEKSEIFDDQFSVERPDGSNFTLKIRSTKLEDSAMYFCASNVGTVSSGELFFGEGSRLTVL.

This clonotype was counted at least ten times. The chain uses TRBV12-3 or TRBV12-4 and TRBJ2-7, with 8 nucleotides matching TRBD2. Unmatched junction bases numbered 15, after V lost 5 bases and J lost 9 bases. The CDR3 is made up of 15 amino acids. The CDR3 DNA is TGTGCCAGCAGTCCCCCGGCGGGAGGCCCGCGGGGGCAGTACTTC. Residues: CASSPPAGGPRGQYF.

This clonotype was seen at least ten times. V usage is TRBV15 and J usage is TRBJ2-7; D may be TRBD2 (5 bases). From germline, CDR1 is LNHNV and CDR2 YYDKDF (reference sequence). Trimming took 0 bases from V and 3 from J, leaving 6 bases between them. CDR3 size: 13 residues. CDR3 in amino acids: CATSRDRGYEQYF. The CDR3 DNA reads TGTGCCACCAGCAGAGATCGGGGCTACGAGCAGTACTTC. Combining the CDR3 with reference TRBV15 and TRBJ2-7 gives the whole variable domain DAMVIQNPRYQVTQFGKPVTLSCSQTLNHNVMYWYQQKSSQAPKLLFHYYDKDFNNEADTPDNFQSRRPNTSFCFLDIRSPGLGDTAMYLCATSRDRGYEQYFGPGTRLTVT.

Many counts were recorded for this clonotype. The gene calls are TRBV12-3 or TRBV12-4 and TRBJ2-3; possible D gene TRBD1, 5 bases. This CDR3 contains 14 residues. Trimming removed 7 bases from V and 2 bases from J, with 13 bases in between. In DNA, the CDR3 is TGTGCCAGCACCCTGGGGCTTGCCACAGATACGCAGTATTTT. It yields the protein CASTLGLATDTQYF.

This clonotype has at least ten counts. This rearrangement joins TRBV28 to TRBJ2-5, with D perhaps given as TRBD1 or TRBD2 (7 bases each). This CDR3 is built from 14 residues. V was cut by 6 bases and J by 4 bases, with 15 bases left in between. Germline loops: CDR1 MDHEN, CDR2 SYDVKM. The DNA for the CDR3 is TGTGCCAGCAGAACGTTCAGGGGGGGAGAGACCCAGTACTTC. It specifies CASRTFRGGETQYF.

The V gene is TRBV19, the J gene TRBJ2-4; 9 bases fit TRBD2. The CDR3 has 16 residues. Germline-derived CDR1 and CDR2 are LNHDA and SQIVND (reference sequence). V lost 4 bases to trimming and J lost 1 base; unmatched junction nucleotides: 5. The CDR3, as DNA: TGTGCCAGTAGTAGCGGGGGGGTGTTGGCCAAAAACATTCAGTACTTC. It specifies CASSSGGVLAKNIQYF.

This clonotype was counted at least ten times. The CDR3 spells CASSLSSGGSYNEQFF. CDR3 nucleotides: TGTGCCAGCAGTTTATCAAGCGGCGGGTCCTACAATGAGCAGTTCTTC. The genes are TRBV28 and TRBJ2-1; the D gene is possibly TRBD2 (5 bases). In germline, CDR1 is MDHEN, CDR2 SYDVKM. The CDR3 has 16 residues. V lost 1 base, J lost 1 base, and 11 bases lay in between.

Here the CDR3 reads CASSLTVQGGETQYF. The CDR3 DNA reads TGTGCCAGCAGCCTTACCGTACAGGGAGGGGAGACCCAGTACTTC. The J gene is TRBJ2-5, the V gene TRBV6-5; D may be TRBD2 (7 bases). The germline gives CDR1 MNHEY, CDR2 SVGAGI. This CDR3 contains 15 residues. Trimming removed 6 bases at V and 5 bases at J, with 19 bases between.

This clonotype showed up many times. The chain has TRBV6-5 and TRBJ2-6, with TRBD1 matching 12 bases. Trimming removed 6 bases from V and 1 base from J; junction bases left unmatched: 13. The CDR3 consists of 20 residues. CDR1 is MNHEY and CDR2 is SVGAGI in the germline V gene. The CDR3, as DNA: TGTGCCAGCAGCTCGTGGGTCCCGGGACAGGGGGCTTCTGGGGCCAACGTCCTGACTTTC. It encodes CASSSWVPGQGASGANVLTF.

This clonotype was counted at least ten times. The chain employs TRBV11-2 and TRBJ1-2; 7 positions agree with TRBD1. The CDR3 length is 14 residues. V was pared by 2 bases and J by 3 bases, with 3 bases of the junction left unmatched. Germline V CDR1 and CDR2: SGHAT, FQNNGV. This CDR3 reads CASSLFGQDYGYTF. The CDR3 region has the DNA TGTGCCAGCAGCTTATTCGGACAGGACTATGGCTACACCTTC.

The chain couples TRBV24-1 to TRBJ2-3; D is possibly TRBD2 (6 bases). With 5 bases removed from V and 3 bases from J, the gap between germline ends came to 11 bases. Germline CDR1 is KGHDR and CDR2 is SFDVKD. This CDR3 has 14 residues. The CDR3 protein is CATSVGGRTDTQYF. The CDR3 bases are TGTGCCACCAGTGTCGGGGGACGGACAGATACGCAGTATTTT.